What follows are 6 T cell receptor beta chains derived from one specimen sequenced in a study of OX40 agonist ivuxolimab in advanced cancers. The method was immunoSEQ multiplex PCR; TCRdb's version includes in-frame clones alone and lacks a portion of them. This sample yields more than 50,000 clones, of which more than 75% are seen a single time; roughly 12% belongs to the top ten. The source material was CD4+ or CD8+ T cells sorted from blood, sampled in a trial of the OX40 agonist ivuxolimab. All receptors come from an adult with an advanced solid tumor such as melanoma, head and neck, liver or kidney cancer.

The CDR3 region is CASSLMLMSNQPQHF. DNA for the CDR3: TGTGCCAGCAGCTTGATGCTAATGAGCAATCAGCCCCAGCATTTT. This chain connects TRBV5-8 to TRBJ1-5; no clear D gene. The germline V and J ends were trimmed by 1 base and 1 base, with 9 bases remaining between them. The germline V gene has CDR1 SGHTS and CDR2 YDEGEE. The CDR3 loop spans 15 amino acids.

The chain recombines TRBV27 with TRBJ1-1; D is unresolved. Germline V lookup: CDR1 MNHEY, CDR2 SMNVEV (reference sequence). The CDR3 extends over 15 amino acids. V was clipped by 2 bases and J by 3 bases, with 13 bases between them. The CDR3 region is CASSLAAARYTEAFF. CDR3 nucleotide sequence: TGTGCCAGCAGTTTAGCCGCGGCCCGCTACACTGAAGCTTTCTTT.

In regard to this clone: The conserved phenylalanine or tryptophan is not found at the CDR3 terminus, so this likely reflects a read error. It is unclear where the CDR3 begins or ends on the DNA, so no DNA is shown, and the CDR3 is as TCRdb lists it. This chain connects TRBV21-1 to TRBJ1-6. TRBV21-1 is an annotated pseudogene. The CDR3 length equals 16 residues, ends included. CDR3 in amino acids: CASSGVLSSYNSPLHL.

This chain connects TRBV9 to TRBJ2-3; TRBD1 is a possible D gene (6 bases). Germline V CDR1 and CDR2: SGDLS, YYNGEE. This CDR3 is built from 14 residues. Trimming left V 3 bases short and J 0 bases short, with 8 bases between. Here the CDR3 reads CASSAQGSTDTQYF. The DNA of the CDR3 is TGTGCCAGCAGCGCACAGGGAAGCACAGATACGCAGTATTTT.

The CDR3 DNA reads as TGTGCCAGCAGTAGGACAGCCGGAAGCCACGAGCAGTACTTC. Encoded protein: CASSRTAGSHEQYF. J is TRBJ2-7 and V is TRBV28; the D gene is possibly TRBD1 (6 bases). The CDR3 is 14 residues long. CDR1 MDHEN and CDR2 SYDVKM come from the germline V gene. With 5 bases removed from V and 5 bases from J, the gap between germline ends came to 16 bases.

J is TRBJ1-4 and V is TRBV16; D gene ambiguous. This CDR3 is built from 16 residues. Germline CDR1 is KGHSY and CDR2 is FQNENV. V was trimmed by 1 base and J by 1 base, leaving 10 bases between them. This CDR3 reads CASSQFSAGTNEKLFF. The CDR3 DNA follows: TGTGCCAGCAGCCAATTCTCCGCGGGAACTAATGAAAAACTGTTTTTT.